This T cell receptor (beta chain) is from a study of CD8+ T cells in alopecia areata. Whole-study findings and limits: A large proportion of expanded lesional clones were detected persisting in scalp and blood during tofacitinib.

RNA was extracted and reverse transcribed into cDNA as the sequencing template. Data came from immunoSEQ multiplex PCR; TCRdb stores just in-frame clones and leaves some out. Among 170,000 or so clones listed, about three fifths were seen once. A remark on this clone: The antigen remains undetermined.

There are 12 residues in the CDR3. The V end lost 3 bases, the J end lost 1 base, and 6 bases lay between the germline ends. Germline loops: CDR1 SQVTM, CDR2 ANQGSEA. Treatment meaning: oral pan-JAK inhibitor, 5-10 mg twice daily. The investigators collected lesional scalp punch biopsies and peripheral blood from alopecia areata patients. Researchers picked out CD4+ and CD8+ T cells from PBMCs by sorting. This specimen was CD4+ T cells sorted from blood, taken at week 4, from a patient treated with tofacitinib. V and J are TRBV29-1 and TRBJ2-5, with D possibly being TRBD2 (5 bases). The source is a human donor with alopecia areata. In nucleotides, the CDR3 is TGCAGCGTTGAGAGGGTCCAAGAGACCCAGTACTTC. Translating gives CSVERVQETQYF. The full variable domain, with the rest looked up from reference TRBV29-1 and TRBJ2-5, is SAVISQKPSRDICQRGTSLTIQCQVDSQVTMMFWYRQQPGQSLTLIATANQGSEATYESGFVIDKFPISRPNLTFSTLTVSNMSPEDSSIYLCSVERVQETQYFGPGTRLLVL.